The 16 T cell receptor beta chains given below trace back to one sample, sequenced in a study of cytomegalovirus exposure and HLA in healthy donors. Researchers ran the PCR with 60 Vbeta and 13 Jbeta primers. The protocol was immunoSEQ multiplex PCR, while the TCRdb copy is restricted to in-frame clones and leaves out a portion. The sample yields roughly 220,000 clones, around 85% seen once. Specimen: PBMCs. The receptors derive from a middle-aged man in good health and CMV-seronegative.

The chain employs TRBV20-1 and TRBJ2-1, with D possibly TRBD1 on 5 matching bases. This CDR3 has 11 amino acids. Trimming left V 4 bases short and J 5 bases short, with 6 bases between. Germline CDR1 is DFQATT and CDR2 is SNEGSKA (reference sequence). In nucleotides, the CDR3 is TGCAGTGCTAACAGGAACAATGAGCAGTTCTTC. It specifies CSANRNNEQFF.

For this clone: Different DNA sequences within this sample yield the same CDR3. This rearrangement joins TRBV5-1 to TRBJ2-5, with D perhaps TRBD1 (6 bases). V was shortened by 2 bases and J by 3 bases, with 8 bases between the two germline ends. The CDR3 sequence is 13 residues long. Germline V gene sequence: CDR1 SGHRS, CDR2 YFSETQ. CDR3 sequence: CASSLTGKETQYF. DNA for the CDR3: TGCGCCAGCAGCTTAACAGGGAAAGAGACCCAGTACTTC.

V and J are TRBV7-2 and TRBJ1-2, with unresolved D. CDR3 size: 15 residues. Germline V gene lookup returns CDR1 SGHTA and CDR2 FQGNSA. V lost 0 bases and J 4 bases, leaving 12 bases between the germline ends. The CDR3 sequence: CASSLAWPGSYGYTF. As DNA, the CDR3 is TGTGCCAGCAGCTTAGCCTGGCCGGGTTCCTATGGCTACACCTTC. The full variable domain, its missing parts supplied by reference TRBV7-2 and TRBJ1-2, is GAGVSQSPSNKVTEKGKDVELRCDPISGHTALYWYRQSLGQGLEFLIYFQGNSAPDKSGLPSDRFSAERTGGSVSTLTIQRTQQEDSAVYLCASSLAWPGSYGYTFGSGTRLTVV.

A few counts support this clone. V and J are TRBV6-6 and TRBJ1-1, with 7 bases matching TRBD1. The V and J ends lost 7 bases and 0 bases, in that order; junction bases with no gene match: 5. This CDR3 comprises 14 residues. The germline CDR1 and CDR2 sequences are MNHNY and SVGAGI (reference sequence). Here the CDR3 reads CASNLQGMNTEAFF. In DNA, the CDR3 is TGTGCCAGCAATTTACAGGGGATGAACACTGAAGCTTTCTTT.

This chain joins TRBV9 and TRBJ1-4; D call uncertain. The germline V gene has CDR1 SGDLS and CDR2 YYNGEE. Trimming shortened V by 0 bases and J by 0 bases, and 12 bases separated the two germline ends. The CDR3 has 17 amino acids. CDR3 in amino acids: CASSVGRAVSTNEKLFF. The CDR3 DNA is TGTGCCAGCAGCGTAGGGAGGGCAGTCTCAACTAATGAAAAACTGTTTTTT.

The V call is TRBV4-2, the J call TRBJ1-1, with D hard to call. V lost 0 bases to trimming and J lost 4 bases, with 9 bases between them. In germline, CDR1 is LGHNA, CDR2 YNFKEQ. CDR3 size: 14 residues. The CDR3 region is CASSQELGFTEAFF. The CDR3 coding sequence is TGTGCCAGCAGCCAAGAATTGGGCTTCACTGAAGCTTTCTTT.

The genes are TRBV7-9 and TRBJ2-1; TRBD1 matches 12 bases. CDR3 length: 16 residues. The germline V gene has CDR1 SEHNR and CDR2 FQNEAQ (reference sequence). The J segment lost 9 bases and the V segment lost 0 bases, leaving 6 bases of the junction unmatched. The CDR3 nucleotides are TGTGCCAGCAGCTTAGCCACCGGGACAGGGGGCAGTGAGCAGTTCTTC. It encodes CASSLATGTGGSEQFF.

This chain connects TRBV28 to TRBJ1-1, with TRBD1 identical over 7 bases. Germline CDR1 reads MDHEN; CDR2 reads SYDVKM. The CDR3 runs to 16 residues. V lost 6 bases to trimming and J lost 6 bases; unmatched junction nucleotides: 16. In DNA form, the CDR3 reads TGTGCCAGCAGCCCCCGTGCGATCGACAGGGACCCTGAAGCTTTCTTT. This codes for CASSPRAIDRDPEAFF. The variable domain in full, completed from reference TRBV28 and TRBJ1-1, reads DVKVTQSSRYLVKRTGEKVFLECVQDMDHENMFWYRQDPGLGLRLIYFSYDVKMKEKGDIPEGYSVSREKKERFSLILESASTNQTSMYLCASSPRAIDRDPEAFFGQGTRLTVV.

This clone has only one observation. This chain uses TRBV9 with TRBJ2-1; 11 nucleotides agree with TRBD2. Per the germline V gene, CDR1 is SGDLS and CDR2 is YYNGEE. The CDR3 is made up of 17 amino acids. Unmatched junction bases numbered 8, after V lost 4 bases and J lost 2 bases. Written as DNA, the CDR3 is TGTGCCAGCAGCACGCTTCTAGCGGGAGGCGCCTACAATGAGCAGTTCTTC. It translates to CASSTLLAGGAYNEQFF. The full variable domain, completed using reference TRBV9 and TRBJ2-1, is DSGVTQTPKHLITATGQRVTLRCSPRSGDLSVYWYQQSLDQGLQFLIQYYNGEERAKGNILERFSAQQFPDLHSELNLSSLELGDSALYFCASSTLLAGGAYNEQFFGPGTRLTVL.

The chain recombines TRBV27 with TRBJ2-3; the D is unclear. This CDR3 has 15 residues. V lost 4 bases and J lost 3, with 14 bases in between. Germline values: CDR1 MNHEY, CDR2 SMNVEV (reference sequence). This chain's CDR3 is CASSYGDDSTDTQYF. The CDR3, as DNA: TGTGCCAGCAGTTATGGAGACGATTCAACAGATACGCAGTATTTT.

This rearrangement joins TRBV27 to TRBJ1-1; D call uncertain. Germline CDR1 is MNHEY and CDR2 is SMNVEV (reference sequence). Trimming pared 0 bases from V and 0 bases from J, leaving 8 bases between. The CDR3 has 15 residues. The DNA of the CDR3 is TGTGCCAGCAGTTTATCGTACAGCTTGAACACTGAAGCTTTCTTT. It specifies CASSLSYSLNTEAFF.

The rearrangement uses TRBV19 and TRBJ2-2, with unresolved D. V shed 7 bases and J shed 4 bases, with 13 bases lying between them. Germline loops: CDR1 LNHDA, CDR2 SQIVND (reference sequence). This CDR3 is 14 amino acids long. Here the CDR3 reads CASNPQWATGELFF. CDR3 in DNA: TGTGCCAGTAATCCGCAATGGGCCACCGGGGAGCTGTTTTTT.

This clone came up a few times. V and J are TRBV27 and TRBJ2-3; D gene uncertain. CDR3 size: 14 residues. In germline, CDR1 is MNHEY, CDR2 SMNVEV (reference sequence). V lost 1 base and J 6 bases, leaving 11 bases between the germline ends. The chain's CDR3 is CASSLYSIWDTQYF. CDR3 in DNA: TGTGCCAGCAGTTTATATTCTATATGGGATACGCAGTATTTT.

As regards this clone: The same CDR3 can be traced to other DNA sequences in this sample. The CDR3 here is CASSTGGSGQPQHF. CDR3 DNA: TGTGCCAGCAGTACAGGGGGTTCAGGTCAGCCCCAGCATTTT. The chain joins TRBV28 to TRBJ1-5; TRBD1 aligns across 8 bases. V shed 5 bases, J shed 6 bases, and the junction held 6 bases outside the gene matches. The germline V gene encodes CDR1 MDHEN and CDR2 SYDVKM. The CDR3 runs 14 residues.

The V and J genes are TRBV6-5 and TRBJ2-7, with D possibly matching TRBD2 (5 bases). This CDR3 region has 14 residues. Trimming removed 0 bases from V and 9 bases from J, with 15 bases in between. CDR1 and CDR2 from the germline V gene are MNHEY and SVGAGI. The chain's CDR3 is CASSYSPGTERQYF. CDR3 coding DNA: TGTGCCAGCAGTTACTCTCCGGGAACGGAGCGGCAGTACTTC.

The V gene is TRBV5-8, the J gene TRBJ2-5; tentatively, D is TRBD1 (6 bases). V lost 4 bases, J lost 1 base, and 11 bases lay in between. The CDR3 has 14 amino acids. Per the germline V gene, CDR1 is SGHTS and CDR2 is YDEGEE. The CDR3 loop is CASSTGQIQETQYF. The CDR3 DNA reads TGTGCCAGCAGCACTGGACAGATCCAAGAGACCCAGTACTTC. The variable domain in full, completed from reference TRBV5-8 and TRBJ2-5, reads EAGVTQSPTHLIKTRGQQATLRCSPISGHTSVYWYQQALGLGLQFLLWYDEGEERNRGNFPPRFSGRQFPNYSSELNVNALELEDSALYLCASSTGQIQETQYFGPGTRLLVL.